The 14 T cell receptor beta chains below were found in one sample sequenced in a study of OX40 agonist ivuxolimab in advanced cancers. The method was immunoSEQ multiplex PCR; TCRdb's version includes in-frame clones alone and lacks a portion of them. The sample shows more than 50,000 clones, approximately 90% of them seen only once. The sequencing here drew on CD4+ or CD8+ T cells sorted from blood, taken in a trial of the OX40 agonist ivuxolimab. The source of these receptors is an adult with an advanced solid tumor such as melanoma, head and neck, liver or kidney cancer.

This chain joins TRBV28 and TRBJ1-1; no definite D call. Trimming removed 7 bases at V and 5 bases at J, with 14 bases between. CDR3 size: 13 residues. CDR1 MDHEN and CDR2 SYDVKM come from the germline V gene. CDR3 in amino acids: CASMTRVSTEAFF. CDR3 bases: TGTGCCAGCATGACGAGAGTCTCGACTGAAGCTTTCTTT.

The chain recombines TRBV11-2 with TRBJ2-5; TRBD1 is a possible D gene (6 bases). This CDR3 spans 16 amino acids. With 4 bases removed from V and 5 bases from J, the gap between germline ends came to 20 bases. Germline V gene sequence: CDR1 SGHAT, CDR2 FQNNGV. The CDR3 coding sequence is TGTGCCAGCAGCTCGCTGAAACGTCAGGGGCCGGAGACCCAGTACTTC. It specifies CASSSLKRQGPETQYF.

V gene TRBV7-9 combines with J gene TRBJ1-5, with D perhaps matching TRBD1 (6 bases). This CDR3 contains 16 residues. V was trimmed by 0 bases and J by 0 bases, leaving 9 bases between them. Germline V gene data show CDR1 as SEHNR and CDR2 as FQNEAQ (reference sequence). The CDR3 DNA follows: TGTGCCAGCAGCTTAGCCGGGACAAATAGCAATCAGCCCCAGCATTTT. It codes for CASSLAGTNSNQPQHF.

This clone was counted a few times. This chain connects TRBV14 to TRBJ1-5; D uncertain. The CDR3 runs 16 residues. From germline, CDR1 is SGHDN and CDR2 FVKESK. V was shortened by 0 bases and J by 5 bases, with 14 bases between the two germline ends. The CDR3, as DNA: TGTGCCAGCAGCCAAGATAGCGGGGTTCGGGATCAGCCCCAGCATTTT. It codes for CASSQDSGVRDQPQHF.

The chain combines TRBV6-6 with TRBJ2-7, with D tentatively TRBD1 or TRBD2 (6 bases each). There are 14 residues in the CDR3. V lost 5 bases to trimming and J lost 1 base, with 12 bases between them. CDR1 MNHNY and CDR2 SVGAGI come from the germline V gene (reference sequence). The DNA for the CDR3 is TGTGCCAGCAGTAAGGAGGGGGTTTCCTACGAGCAGTACTTC. This encodes CASSKEGVSYEQYF.

The gene calls are TRBV11-2 and TRBJ1-1; D call uncertain. V was clipped by 1 base and J by 2 bases, with 8 bases between them. Germline CDR1 reads SGHAT; CDR2 reads FQNNGV. There are 14 residues in the CDR3. CDR3 sequence (DNA): TGTGCCAGCAGCTTAGTTCCAGAAAACACTGAAGCTTTCTTT. Encoded protein: CASSLVPENTEAFF. The complete variable domain, with remaining parts taken from reference TRBV11-2 and TRBJ1-1, reads EAGVAQSPRYKIIEKRQSVAFWCNPISGHATLYWYQQILGQGPKLLIQFQNNGVVDDSQLPKDRFSAERLKGVDSTLKIQPAKLEDSAVYLCASSLVPENTEAFFGQGTRLTVV.

The rearrangement links TRBV7-3 to TRBJ2-7, with unresolved D. Per germline, CDR1 SGHTA and CDR2 FQGTGA. The CDR3 length is 13 residues. Trimming pared 0 bases from V and 4 bases from J, leaving 7 bases between. The CDR3 DNA is TGTGCCAGCAGCTTAACTAACCAGTACGAGCAGTACTTC. Its translation is CASSLTNQYEQYF.

The chain couples TRBV30 to TRBJ1-5; the D gene is possibly TRBD1 (5 bases). CDR1 GTSNPN and CDR2 SVGIG come from the germline V gene (reference sequence). The CDR3 is made up of 15 amino acids. V was cut by 0 bases and J by 6 bases, with 15 bases left in between. For the CDR3, the DNA is TGTGCCTGGAGTGTACGGGGCATATCGGGTCAGCCCCAGCATTTT. As protein: CAWSVRGISGQPQHF.

This rearrangement joins TRBV10-3 to TRBJ2-3, with TRBD2 matching over 10 bases. The germline V gene encodes CDR1 ENHRY and CDR2 SYGVKD. This CDR3 region has 17 residues. The trim removed 4 bases at V and 6 bases at J, leaving 13 bases unmatched. Here the CDR3 reads CAISAQPAAGGQDTQYF. As DNA, the CDR3 is TGTGCCATCAGTGCCCAGCCGGCAGCGGGAGGGCAGGATACGCAGTATTTT.

The chain is built from TRBV19 and TRBJ2-1, with 7 nucleotides matching TRBD2. CDR1 is LNHDA and CDR2 is SQIVND in the germline V gene (reference sequence). This CDR3 has 15 residues. Trimming took 3 bases from V and 5 from J; bases not matched to a gene: 7. DNA of the CDR3: TGTGCCAGTAGTATTGGCGGGAGTTTCAACAATGAGCAGTTCTTC. Its protein product is CASSIGGSFNNEQFF.

The rearrangement joins TRBV28 to TRBJ2-3; 8 bases match TRBD1. After removal of 4 bases from V and 0 bases from J, the junction contained 6 bases not matched to a gene. This CDR3 has 16 amino acids. Germline-derived CDR1 and CDR2 are MDHEN and SYDVKM. The CDR3 sequence: CASSSPGQESTDTQYF. The CDR3 DNA reads as TGTGCCAGCAGTTCTCCGGGACAGGAGAGCACAGATACGCAGTATTTT.

Details on this clone: The junction departs from germline at one end; a sequencing error may be responsible. The chain uses TRBV28 and TRBJ2-7; a weak D match, TRBD1 (6 bases). Germline loops: CDR1 MDHEN, CDR2 SYDVKM. The CDR3 consists of 14 residues. The CDR3 bases are TGTGCCAGCCGTTTAGGGACAAACTCCTACGAGCAGTACTTC. Protein sequence: CASRLGTNSYEQYF.

The chain is built from TRBV7-2 and TRBJ2-2; D not certain. Trimming took off 10 bases at V and 1 base at J, with 10 bases between the two ends. Germline V gives CDR1 SGHTA, CDR2 FQGNSA. The CDR3 spans 13 residues. The CDR3 protein is CAIGQKNTGELFF. The CDR3 DNA follows: TGTGCCATAGGGCAGAAGAACACCGGGGAGCTGTTTTTT.

This chain connects TRBV7-9 to TRBJ2-5; D may be TRBD1 (7 bases). The CDR3 contains 17 residues. Germline lookup yields CDR1 SEHNR and CDR2 FQNEAQ (reference sequence). V gave up 5 bases and J gave up 4 bases, with 23 bases separating them. CDR3 protein: CASSPPGQVGGGETQYF. As DNA, the CDR3 is TGTGCCAGCAGCCCGCCCGGACAGGTCGGGGGTGGAGAGACCCAGTACTTC.